Listed here are 17 T cell receptor beta chains from one sample, sequenced in a study of neurological immune-mediated disorders. The time point: longitudinal time-point 2. TCRdb reprocessed the 5' RACE reads via MiXCR and lists one record per CDR3 protein. The repertoire holds about 90,000 distinct CDR3 sequences, with under 15% as singletons. The sequencing sample was made of PBMCs. The receptors derive from a female donor with HTLV-1-associated myelopathy (HAM/TSP).

This clonotype was counted ten times or more. The rearrangement links TRBV11-2 to TRBJ2-3, with 7 bases fitting TRBD2. The CDR3 sequence is 15 residues long. V trimming: 0 bases; J trimming: 6 bases; junction bases outside the gene matches: 6. Germline V gives CDR1 SGHAT, CDR2 FQNNGV. CDR3 sequence (DNA): TGTGCCAGCAGCTTAGAGCCTAGCGGATTTGATACGCAGTATTTT. Translation: CASSLEPSGFDTQYF.

At least ten counts were recorded for this clonotype. The chain links TRBV7-2 to TRBJ1-2; the match to TRBD1 covers 7 bases. J gave up 4 bases and V 5 bases, and 10 bases lay outside the gene matches. The CDR3 extends over 15 amino acids. Germline CDR1 reads SGHTA; CDR2 reads FQGNSA. The CDR3 loop is CASSPRGGQLYGYTF. CDR3 sequence (DNA): TGTGCCAGCAGCCCGAGAGGGGGACAGCTCTATGGCTACACCTTC.

Ten or more counts support this clonotype. This chain uses TRBV12-3 or TRBV12-4 with TRBJ1-3; unclear D gene. The CDR3 covers 16 residues. The V end was cut by 2 bases, the J end by 0 bases, with 11 bases between. CDR3: CASSLRPPSSGNTIYF. CDR3 DNA: TGTGCCAGCAGTTTACGTCCGCCAAGCTCTGGAAACACCATATATTTT.

This clonotype has a count of ten or more. The chain carries TRBV10-3 and TRBJ1-2; D gene unclear. The germline V and J ends were trimmed by 8 bases and 5 bases, with 15 bases remaining between them. Germline assignment: CDR1 ENHRY and CDR2 SYGVKD. This CDR3 has 13 amino acids. The CDR3 DNA sequence: TGTGCCATCCAAGTAGGGAGGGAATATGGCTACACCTTC. This sequence encodes CAIQVGREYGYTF.

This clonotype was observed at least ten times. The chain combines TRBV7-2 with TRBJ2-1; 8 bases agree with TRBD2. V trimming: 3 bases; J trimming: 6 bases; junction bases outside the gene matches: 10. This CDR3 has 16 amino acids. Germline CDR1 reads SGHTA; CDR2 reads FQGNSA. The CDR3 DNA follows: TGTGCCAGCAGCTTTCGCTCCGGGACTAGTGGCAATGAGCAGTTCTTC. The encoded protein is CASSFRSGTSGNEQFF.

This clonotype was counted ten times or more. The genes are TRBV9 and TRBJ2-1; a weak D match, TRBD2 (6 bases). Looked up from germline, CDR1 is SGDLS and CDR2 is YYNGEE. This CDR3 region has 14 residues. V was trimmed by 6 bases and J by 6 bases, leaving 16 bases between them. The CDR3 DNA is TGTGCCAGCACTGGTACTAGCTTCCCCAATGAGCAGTTCTTC. It translates to CASTGTSFPNEQFF.

This clonotype was seen at least ten times. The chain combines TRBV4-1 with TRBJ2-7; TRBD1 is a possible D gene (6 bases). There are 13 residues in the CDR3. The V gene's germline CDR1 is MGHRA and CDR2 YSYEKL. With 2 bases removed from V and 2 bases from J, the gap between germline ends came to 7 bases. The CDR3 DNA reads TGCGCCAGCAGCCAAACAGGGCCCTACGAGCAGTACTTC. This translates into CASSQTGPYEQYF.

This clonotype was observed many times. At one end, the junction sequence differs from germline, possibly due to a read error. The chain couples TRBV12-3 or TRBV12-4 to TRBJ2-5, with 10 bases fitting TRBD2. The CDR3 extends over 14 amino acids. The CDR3 spells CASRISGGALWLAF. The CDR3, as DNA: TGTGCCAGCAGGATAAGCGGGGGGGCCCTTTGGTTAGCCTTC.

The V call is TRBV5-1, the J call TRBJ1-1, with D perhaps TRBD1 (6 bases). The germline V gene encodes CDR1 SGHRS and CDR2 YFSETQ. V lost 0 bases and J lost 5, with 14 bases in between. The CDR3 runs 15 residues. In DNA, the CDR3 is TGCGCCAGCAGCTTGGATGTGGGGGCGCTGACTGAAGCTTTCTTT. Translated, it gives CASSLDVGALTEAFF.

At least ten counts were recorded for this clonotype. The J gene is TRBJ1-5, the V gene TRBV24-1; D ambiguous. CDR3 size: 16 residues. Germline assignment: CDR1 KGHDR and CDR2 SFDVKD. V shed 4 bases and J shed 9 bases, with 21 bases lying between them. Here the CDR3 reads CATSDKKTGNLRPQHF. As DNA, the CDR3 is TGTGCCACCAGTGACAAAAAGACCGGGAATCTGAGGCCCCAGCATTTT.

This clonotype turned up a few times. CDR3: CASSRDASISPQHF. The CDR3 DNA reads as TGTGCCAGCAGTCGCGACGCATCAATCAGCCCCCAGCATTTT. The J gene is TRBJ1-5, the V gene TRBV12-3 or TRBV12-4, with D unresolved. V dropped 5 bases and J dropped 10 bases, with 18 bases sitting between them. The CDR3 consists of 14 residues.

This clonotype was observed many times. The chain recombines TRBV7-2 with TRBJ2-7; D perhaps matches TRBD2 (6 bases). Germline CDR1 reads SGHTA; CDR2 reads FQGNSA. Trimming left V 5 bases short and J 3 bases short, with 14 bases between. The CDR3 has 14 residues. Here the CDR3 reads CASSMGLTLYEQYF. CDR3 DNA sequence: TGTGCCAGCAGCATGGGACTTACCCTCTACGAGCAGTACTTC. Using reference TRBV7-2 and TRBJ2-7 for the parts outside the CDR3, the full variable domain is GAGVSQSPSNKVTEKGKDVELRCDPISGHTALYWYRQSLGQGLEFLIYFQGNSAPDKSGLPSDRFSAERTGGSVSTLTIQRTQQEDSAVYLCASSMGLTLYEQYFGPGTRLTVT.

Concerning this clonotype itself: Lacking the conserved final phenylalanine or tryptophan, this CDR3 likely reflects a read error. The limits of the CDR3 on the DNA are not certain, so only TCRdb's listed CDR3 is given. The rearrangement links TRBV6-5 to TRBJ2-5; TRBD1, the D gene given by the table, was not confirmed from the DNA. Germline CDR1 is MNHEY and CDR2 is SVGAGI. 12 amino acids form the CDR3, both terminal residues included. CDR3 sequence: CASSYDGTGGVY.

In its sample, this clonotype was seen many times. V gene TRBV6-1 combines with J gene TRBJ1-1; a possible D gene is TRBD1 (5 bases). The CDR3 is 14 amino acids. Per the germline V gene, CDR1 is MNHNS and CDR2 is SASEGT. Trimming took 5 bases from V and 6 from J, leaving 16 bases between them. Written as DNA, the CDR3 is TGTGCCAGCAGTCTTCAGGGAGGGGAGTCTGAAGCTTTCTTT. This encodes CASSLQGGESEAFF.

In its sample, this clonotype was seen many times. This chain connects TRBV12-3 or TRBV12-4 to TRBJ1-2; 7 bases are shared with TRBD1. Trimming took 5 bases from V and 5 from J; bases not matched to a gene: 8. This CDR3 is 14 amino acids long. As DNA, the CDR3 is TGTGCCAGCAGTCGACAGGGTAATCTTTATGGCTACACCTTC. Amino acid sequence: CASSRQGNLYGYTF.

This chain connects TRBV5-1 to TRBJ2-5; the D gene is possibly TRBD1 (6 bases). CDR1 is SGHRS, CDR2 YFSETQ, per germline. V was shortened by 0 bases and J by 5 bases, with 14 bases between the two germline ends. The CDR3 runs to 15 residues. Here the CDR3 DNA reads TGCGCCAGCAGCTTGGACCCGGGACAAAGCGAGACCCAGTACTTC. It yields the protein CASSLDPGQSETQYF.

A single count supports this clonotype. A much larger clone lies a single base off, so this may be a read error. The chain links TRBV14 to TRBJ2-7; unclear D gene. Germline lookup yields CDR1 SGHDN and CDR2 FVKESK. Trimming took 1 base from V and 2 from J, leaving 12 bases between them. This CDR3 is 15 amino acids long. This chain's CDR3 is CASSQVGFLAYEQYF. The CDR3 DNA reads as TGTGCCAGCAGCCAAGTGGGGTTTCTTGCCTACGAGCAGTACTTC. Using reference TRBV14 and TRBJ2-7 for the parts outside the CDR3, the full variable domain is EAGVTQFPSHSVIEKGQTVTLRCDPISGHDNLYWYRRVMGKEIKFLLHFVKESKQDESGMPNNRFLAERTGGTYSTLKVQPAELEDSGVYFCASSQVGFLAYEQYFGPGTRLTVT.